Presented here are 6 T cell receptor beta chains from one specimen sequenced in a study of CD4+ T cells in melanoma. Sequencing was performed with immunoSEQ multiplex PCR; in TCRdb, only in-frame clones are kept and a portion is missing. The repertoire holds 40,000 to 50,000 clones, with about 88% as singletons. The sample was peripheral blood. These receptor sequences come from a human donor with melanoma.

This chain connects TRBV19 to TRBJ1-1; D call uncertain. This CDR3 comprises 16 residues. With 3 bases removed from V and 1 base from J, the gap between germline ends came to 15 bases. Germline CDR1 is LNHDA and CDR2 is SQIVND (reference sequence). In nucleotides, the CDR3 is TGTGCCAGTAGTATTCGCTCGACAACCAGGAACACTGAAGCTTTCTTT. Translating it yields CASSIRSTTRNTEAFF.

The chain has TRBV4-2 and TRBJ1-2; D is ambiguous. V was pared by 0 bases and J by 2 bases, with 7 bases between. Per germline, CDR1 LGHNA and CDR2 YNFKEQ. The CDR3 runs to 14 residues. In DNA form, the CDR3 reads TGTGCCAGCAGCCAAGATGCCACCAACTATGGCTACACCTTC. Residues: CASSQDATNYGYTF.

The rearrangement links TRBV28 to TRBJ1-5; D may be TRBD1 (5 bases). This CDR3 is built from 11 residues. The germline CDR1 and CDR2 sequences are MDHEN and SYDVKM. Trimming took off 3 bases at V and 9 bases at J, with 6 bases between the two ends. The CDR3: CASSLGGPQHF. The CDR3 region has the DNA TGTGCCAGCAGTTTGGGGGGGCCCCAGCATTTT.

The chain couples TRBV9 to TRBJ2-2; 9 nucleotides line up with TRBD2. V shed 3 bases and J 3 bases; nucleotides not matched to a gene: 6. From germline, CDR1 is SGDLS and CDR2 YYNGEE. The CDR3 is 16 residues long. CDR3 nucleotides: TGTGCCAGCAGCGAGGGAGCGGGGGGTTACACCGGGGAGCTGTTTTTT. Translating it yields CASSEGAGGYTGELFF.

This chain uses TRBV27 with TRBJ1-2, with D tentatively TRBD1 (6 bases). V was cut by 7 bases and J by 2 bases, with 14 bases left in between. CDR3 length equals 14 residues. Germline V gene lookup returns CDR1 MNHEY and CDR2 SMNVEV (reference sequence). DNA of the CDR3: TGTGCCAGCACGGCGACAGGACGCAACTATGGCTACACCTTC. Amino acids: CASTATGRNYGYTF.

This clone has a handful of counts. The chain carries TRBV30 and TRBJ1-5, with D perhaps TRBD1 (5 bases). This CDR3 comprises 13 residues. CDR1 is GTSNPN, CDR2 SVGIG, per germline (reference sequence). The V end lost 3 bases, the J end lost 7 bases, and 13 bases lay between the germline ends. The CDR3 is CAWSGTSKQPQHF. CDR3 bases: TGTGCCTGGAGCGGGACGTCGAAACAGCCCCAGCATTTT.